Listed below are T cell receptor beta chains from one sample, sequenced in a study of kidney transplant recipient with SARS-CoV-2 infection. Each CDR3 protein is one row after TCRdb ran MiXCR on the reads. The sample carries 200,000 to 250,000 distinct CDR3 sequences, 29% recorded once. Sequenced here: a blood sample, sampled at baseline and between days 110 and 120 from a kidney transplant recipient. These receptors originate from a male patient aged 25-45 years who had COVID-19 and was a kidney transplant recipient. Some T cells may be provided by the graft donor. Each CDR3 is given with its conserved first and last residue. Each record gives: clone size, D gene, V gene, J gene, CDR3 protein, CDR3 DNA. D genes are given only for firm matches. Size values are once, few and many counts, or a class for expanded clones, and some rows have none.

clone size: many; D gene: NA; V gene: TRBV20-1; J gene: TRBJ1-2; CDR3 protein: CSASGRGGGYGYTF; CDR3 DNA: TGCAGTGCTAGTGGGAGGGGAGGTGGGTATGGCTACACCTTC
clone size: many; D gene: TRBD1; V gene: TRBV28; J gene: TRBJ1-4; CDR3 protein: CASSSAGGEGEKLFF; CDR3 DNA: TGTGCCAGCAGTTCTGCAGGGGGGGAAGGGGAAAAACTGTTTTTT
clone size: many; D gene: TRBD2; V gene: TRBV7-2; J gene: TRBJ2-2; CDR3 protein: CASSGLAGDTGELFF; CDR3 DNA: TGTGCCAGCTCGGGACTAGCGGGGGACACCGGGGAGCTGTTTTTT
clone size: many; D gene: NA; V gene: TRBV12-3/TRBV12-4; J gene: TRBJ1-5; CDR3 protein: CASSFTQGGSNQPQHF; CDR3 DNA: TGTGCCAGCAGTTTTACCCAAGGCGGTAGCAATCAGCCCCAGCATTTT
clone size: many; D gene: NA; V gene: TRBV6-1; J gene: TRBJ1-6; CDR3 protein: CASSEAGRATNSPLHF; CDR3 DNA: TGTGCCAGCAGTGAAGCCGGACGGGCAACCAATTCACCCCTCCACTTT
clone size: NA; D gene: TRBD2; V gene: TRBV20-1; J gene: TRBJ2-1; CDR3 protein: CSAREIPRGGSGNEQFF; CDR3 DNA: TGCAGTGCTAGAGAGATCCCCCGCGGGGGGTCGGGTAATGAGCAGTTCTTC
clone size: many; D gene: NA; V gene: TRBV12-3/TRBV12-4; J gene: TRBJ1-3; CDR3 protein: CASTLFKTGNTIYF; CDR3 DNA: TGTGCCAGCACCCTTTTCAAGACCGGGAACACCATATATTTT
clone size: NA; D gene: TRBD2; V gene: TRBV7-9; J gene: TRBJ2-1; CDR3 protein: CASSKAGTKNEQFF; CDR3 DNA: TGTGCCAGCAGCAAGGCCGGGACTAAAAATGAGCAGTTCTTC
clone size: many; D gene: NA; V gene: TRBV10-1; J gene: TRBJ1-2; CDR3 protein: CASSSTTRSRKTYGYTF; CDR3 DNA: TGCGCCAGCAGTAGTACTACAAGATCGCGAAAGACCTATGGCTACACCTTC
clone size: many; D gene: TRBD1; V gene: TRBV7-6; J gene: TRBJ2-7; CDR3 protein: CASSLEAGTGGYEQYF; CDR3 DNA: TGTGCCAGCAGCTTGGAGGCCGGGACAGGGGGTTACGAGCAGTACTTC